This is a list of T cell receptor beta chains from one sample in a study of T cells in Graves' hyperthyroidism and ophthalmopathy. TCRdb itself ran the multiplex PCR reads through MiXCR, one entry per CDR3 protein. The sample carries approximately 870,000 distinct CDR3 sequences, roughly 40% recorded once. The sequenced sample was blood. These receptor sequences come from a man between 18 and 29 years old with Graves' hyperthyroidism. Both conserved end residues are part of each CDR3. The order of the fields is V gene, J gene, D gene, clone size, CDR3 DNA, CDR3 protein. The D gene is left open where the match is weak. Clone size appears in some rows only: once, few, many, or a class for an expanded clone.

v_call: TRBV20-1; j_call: TRBJ1-1; d_call: NA; clone_size: few; cdr3_nt: TGCAGTGCTAGAGATTTGGGCACGGGACGAACTGAAGCTTTCTTT; cdr3_aa: CSARDLGTGRTEAFF
v_call: TRBV7-2; j_call: TRBJ2-7; d_call: NA; clone_size: few; cdr3_nt: TGTGCCAGCAGCGAGGGTACCCTCTCCTACGAGCAGTACTTC; cdr3_aa: CASSEGTLSYEQYF
v_call: TRBV19; j_call: TRBJ1-5; d_call: TRBD1; clone_size: many; cdr3_nt: TGTGCCAGTAGTCTTGGGGACAGGGGAGGCAATCAGCCCCAGCATTTT; cdr3_aa: CASSLGDRGGNQPQHF
v_call: TRBV27; j_call: TRBJ1-4; d_call: TRBD1; clone_size: NA; cdr3_nt: TGTGCCAGCCGGGGATCCGGGACAGGGGGTGAAAAACTGTTTTTT; cdr3_aa: CASRGSGTGGEKLFF
v_call: TRBV9; j_call: TRBJ1-1; d_call: NA; clone_size: NA; cdr3_nt: TGTGCCACCATCCGGGCGGGGATGAACACTGAAGCTTTCTTT; cdr3_aa: CATIRAGMNTEAFF
v_call: TRBV10-3; j_call: TRBJ1-2; d_call: TRBD1; clone_size: NA; cdr3_nt: TGTGCCACCCGGGACAGAAAAGAAGGCTACACCTTC; cdr3_aa: CATRDRKEGYTF
v_call: TRBV7-2; j_call: TRBJ1-3; d_call: NA; clone_size: NA; cdr3_nt: TGTGCCAGCAGCTTTCGGGGGATCAATGGAAACACCATATATTTT; cdr3_aa: CASSFRGINGNTIYF
v_call: TRBV5-1; j_call: TRBJ1-2; d_call: NA; clone_size: many; cdr3_nt: TGCGCCAGCAGCGTACCTGACAACTATGGCTACACCTTC; cdr3_aa: CASSVPDNYGYTF
v_call: TRBV6-6; j_call: TRBJ2-7; d_call: NA; clone_size: once; cdr3_nt: TGTGCCAGCAGTTACGGGGATAGGAGCTCCTACGAGCAGTACTTC; cdr3_aa: CASSYGDRSSYEQYF
v_call: TRBV10-3; j_call: TRBJ2-7; d_call: TRBD1; clone_size: NA; cdr3_nt: TGTGCCATCAGGGACAGGGGGCAGTACTTC; cdr3_aa: CAIRDRGQYF
v_call: TRBV7-3; j_call: TRBJ2-2; d_call: NA; clone_size: NA; cdr3_nt: TGTGCCAGCAGCTTAACAGGGGTCGCCCGGGAGCTGTTTTTT; cdr3_aa: CASSLTGVARELFF
v_call: TRBV7-8; j_call: TRBJ1-2; d_call: TRBD1; clone_size: many; cdr3_nt: TGTGCCAGCGTCGGGACAGCTAATAACTATGGCTACACCTTC; cdr3_aa: CASVGTANNYGYTF
v_call: TRBV14; j_call: TRBJ1-1; d_call: NA; clone_size: NA; cdr3_nt: TGTGCCAGCAGCCAACGGACGGCGAACACTGAAGCTTTCTTT; cdr3_aa: CASSQRTANTEAFF
v_call: TRBV7-8; j_call: TRBJ2-5; d_call: TRBD2; clone_size: few; cdr3_nt: TGTGCCAGCAGCTTAGAACTAGCGGTCGTCCAAGAGACCCAGTACTTC; cdr3_aa: CASSLELAVVQETQYF
v_call: TRBV19; j_call: TRBJ2-6; d_call: TRBD1; clone_size: NA; cdr3_nt: TGTGCCAGTAGCCGGGACAGAATCTCTGTGGCCAACGTCCTGACTTTC; cdr3_aa: CASSRDRISVANVLTF